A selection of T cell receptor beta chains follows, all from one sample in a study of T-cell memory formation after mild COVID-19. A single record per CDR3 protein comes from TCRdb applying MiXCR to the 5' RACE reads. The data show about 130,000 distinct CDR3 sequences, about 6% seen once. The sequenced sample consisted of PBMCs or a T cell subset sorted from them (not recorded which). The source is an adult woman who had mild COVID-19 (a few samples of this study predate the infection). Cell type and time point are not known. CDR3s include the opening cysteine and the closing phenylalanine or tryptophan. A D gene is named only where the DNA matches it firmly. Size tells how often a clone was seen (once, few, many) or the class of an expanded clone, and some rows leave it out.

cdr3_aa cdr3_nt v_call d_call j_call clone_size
CASSPAVSGAYEQYF TGTGCCAGCTCACCGGCAGTCTCAGGGGCTTACGAGCAGTACTTC TRBV18 - TRBJ2-7 many
CASSSDRSNEKLFF TGCGCCAGCAGCTCCGACAGGAGTAATGAAAAACTGTTTTTT TRBV5-1 - TRBJ1-4 many
CSVPDRVGGYTF TGCAGTGTTCCGGACAGGGTAGGCGGCTACACCTTC TRBV20-1 TRBD1 TRBJ1-2 -
CSGPVTGGGYTF TGCAGTGGGCCCGTGACAGGTGGCGGCTACACCTTC TRBV20-1 - TRBJ1-2 many
CASSGHSWLSKETQYF TGCGCCAGCAGCGGCCACTCGTGGCTTAGCAAAGAGACCCAGTACTTC TRBV5-1 - TRBJ2-5 many
CATSALGTGNTGELFF TGTGCCACCAGTGCCTTGGGGACAGGGAACACCGGGGAGCTGTTTTTT TRBV24-1 TRBD1 TRBJ2-2 many
CASSLESPYYYEQYF TGTGCCAGCAGCTTAGAATCCCCCTACTACTACGAGCAGTACTTC TRBV7-2 - TRBJ2-7 few
CASQTGRQGADTQYF TGTGCCAGCCAAACCGGGCGGCAGGGGGCAGATACGCAGTATTTT TRBV7-2 TRBD1 TRBJ2-3 -
CASTRGWSQGEAFF TGTGCCAGCACCCGAGGATGGTCCCAGGGTGAAGCTTTCTTT TRBV12-3/TRBV12-4 - TRBJ1-1 -
CASSVQAGGRDEQFF TGTGCCAGCAGTGTACAAGCGGGAGGGCGGGATGAGCAGTTCTTC TRBV2 TRBD2 TRBJ2-1 -
CASSLPGQGNYGYTF TGTGCCAGCAGCTTGCCGGGACAGGGGAACTATGGCTACACCTTC TRBV7-9 TRBD1 TRBJ1-2 -
CATSVAGGPYNEQFF TGTGCCACCAGTGTGGCGGGAGGTCCCTACAATGAGCAGTTCTTC TRBV24-1 TRBD2 TRBJ2-1 -
CASSQSLLSTDTQYF TGTGCCAGCAGCCAGAGTCTATTAAGCACAGATACGCAGTATTTT TRBV7-2 - TRBJ2-3 many
CSARDRVREAFF TGCAGTGCTAGAGATCGTGTCAGAGAAGCTTTCTTT TRBV20-1 - TRBJ1-1 -
CATSSGGNTIYF TGTGCCACCAGCAGTGGTGGAAACACCATATATTTT TRBV15 - TRBJ1-3 -
CASSETSGGPTSPQYF TGTGCCAGCAGTGAAACTAGCGGGGGGCCCACGTCCCCCCAGTACTTC TRBV25-1 TRBD2 TRBJ2-5 -